The 17 T cell receptor beta chains given below trace back to one sample, sequenced in a study of blood T cell repertoires in COVID-19. Sequencing used immunoSEQ multiplex PCR; TCRdb keeps in-frame clones, though not all of them. The top ten clones hold roughly 33% of a sample with about 45,000 clones, approximately 86% of them seen once. The sequenced sample consisted of peripheral blood. Receptors originate from a woman older than 75 with acute or convalescent COVID-19.

V usage is TRBV19 and J usage is TRBJ1-1; D may be TRBD1 (6 bases). The V gene lost 5 bases and the J gene lost 2 bases, with 15 bases spanning the gap. In germline, CDR1 is LNHDA, CDR2 SQIVND (reference sequence). CDR3 length: 15 residues. The CDR3 DNA is TGTGCCAGTAGTGCCTCCGGGACATACAACACTGAAGCTTTCTTT. This sequence encodes CASSASGTYNTEAFF.

The chain is built from TRBV29-1 and TRBJ2-7; 14 nucleotides line up with TRBD2. Germline V gene data show CDR1 as SQVTM and CDR2 as ANQGSEA. The CDR3 contains 16 residues. The V segment lost 5 bases and the J segment 3 bases; nucleotides outside the gene matches: 9. The CDR3 nucleotides read TGCAGCGTTACCGGGACTAGCGGGAGCCGGCTCTACGAGCAGTACTTC. Translating it yields CSVTGTSGSRLYEQYF.

The rearrangement uses TRBV3-1 (or the pseudogene TRBV3-2) and TRBJ1-3, with D maybe TRBD1 (5 bases). Deletions cut 3 bases from V and 3 bases from J, with 15 bases between. Germline CDR1 reads LGHDT; CDR2 reads YNNKEL (reference sequence). The CDR3 length is 16 residues. CDR3 DNA: TGTGCCAGCAGCCAGAGCCTAGGGGTCGTTGGAAACACCATATATTTT. It codes for CASSQSLGVVGNTIYF.

This clone was counted only a few times. The chain carries TRBV7-9 and TRBJ1-2; D is ambiguous. In germline, CDR1 is SEHNR, CDR2 FQNEAQ (reference sequence). CDR3 size: 14 residues. V was trimmed by 5 bases and J by 5 bases, leaving 15 bases between them. In DNA form, the CDR3 reads TGTGCCAGCAGCGGCCCACAGCTAGCTTATGGCTACACCTTC. This gives the protein CASSGPQLAYGYTF.

The chain combines TRBV5-1 with TRBJ2-1, with 10 positions matching TRBD2. CDR1 is SGHRS and CDR2 is YFSETQ in the germline V gene. The CDR3 contains 17 residues. The V segment lost 4 bases and the J segment 7 bases; nucleotides outside the gene matches: 14. DNA for the CDR3: TGCGCCAGCAGCCTGATGGCTAGCGGGAGACAGAATAATGAGCAGTTCTTC. Amino acids: CASSLMASGRQNNEQFF.

The V call is TRBV28, the J call TRBJ1-5; D is possibly TRBD1 (5 bases). The V gene lost 10 bases and the J gene lost 4 bases, with 14 bases spanning the gap. Germline CDR1 is MDHEN and CDR2 is SYDVKM. The CDR3 has 13 amino acids. The CDR3 nucleotides read TGTGCCAACCAAGGTCGGGGGAATCAGCCCCAGCATTTT. Its protein is CANQGRGNQPQHF.

The chain recombines TRBV18 with TRBJ1-5, with 8 nucleotides matching TRBD1. This CDR3 spans 16 amino acids. The germline CDR1 and CDR2 sequences are KGHSH and LQKENI. Trimming cost V 6 bases and J 3 bases; bases outside gene matches: 10. CDR3 sequence reads: CASSDYGQGPNQPQHF. In DNA, the CDR3 is TGTGCCAGCTCCGATTATGGACAGGGCCCCAATCAGCCCCAGCATTTT.

The chain carries TRBV6-5 and TRBJ2-1; D possibly corresponds to TRBD2 (5 bases). The germline V and J ends were trimmed by 6 bases and 6 bases, with 12 bases remaining between them. This CDR3 is 13 amino acids long. From germline, CDR1 is MNHEY and CDR2 SVGAGI. CDR3 sequence reads: CASRLDGFNEQFF. The CDR3 DNA follows: TGTGCCAGCAGACTAGATGGGTTCAATGAGCAGTTCTTC.

The CDR3 loop reads CAITSGDTGELFF. CDR3 DNA: TGTGCCATCACATCCGGGGACACCGGGGAGCTGTTTTTT. The chain joins TRBV10-3 to TRBJ2-2, with D perhaps matching TRBD2 (5 bases). The CDR3 spans 13 residues. Germline V gene lookup returns CDR1 ENHRY and CDR2 SYGVKD. V lost 7 bases and J 3 bases, leaving 9 bases between the germline ends.

The chain couples TRBV7-9 to TRBJ1-1; D is uncertain. Germline V gives CDR1 SEHNR, CDR2 FQNEAQ (reference sequence). V was shortened by 2 bases and J by 0 bases, with 10 bases between the two germline ends. The CDR3 length is 15 residues. This chain's CDR3 is CASSLLSGLNTEAFF. The CDR3 coding sequence is TGTGCCAGCAGCTTACTGAGCGGATTGAACACTGAAGCTTTCTTT.

V and J are TRBV27 and TRBJ1-1, with 8 bases aligning to TRBD1. Germline trimming cut 3 bases from V and 3 bases from J; bases unmatched to any gene: 6. This CDR3 has 15 amino acids. CDR1 is MNHEY and CDR2 is SMNVEV in the germline V gene (reference sequence). The CDR3 DNA follows: TGTGCCAGCAGTTTCGGACAGGGAGGGGACACTGAAGCTTTCTTT. Amino acids: CASSFGQGGDTEAFF.

V gene TRBV28 combines with J gene TRBJ2-7; unclear D gene. The CDR3 covers 14 residues. Trimming took off 6 bases at V and 3 bases at J, with 15 bases between the two ends. Germline V lookup: CDR1 MDHEN, CDR2 SYDVKM. As DNA, the CDR3 is TGTGCCAGCAGGGAACCCGGGTCCGACTACGAGCAGTACTTC. Its translation: CASREPGSDYEQYF.

This clone was seen just once. The V and J genes are TRBV4-2 and TRBJ2-7; TRBD2 matches 8 bases. The J segment lost 2 bases and the V segment lost 0 bases, leaving 3 bases of the junction unmatched. The germline V gene encodes CDR1 LGHNA and CDR2 YNFKEQ. The CDR3 has 15 residues. The CDR3 bases are TGTGCCAGCAGCCAAGATTTACTAGCGGCCTACGAGCAGTACTTC. Translated, it gives CASSQDLLAAYEQYF.

The CDR3 loop reads CAISVDRDYGYTF. CDR3 sequence (DNA): TGTGCCATCAGTGTTGACAGGGACTATGGCTACACCTTC. The chain employs TRBV10-3 and TRBJ1-2, with TRBD1 matching over 7 bases. This CDR3 has 13 amino acids. The germline V gene encodes CDR1 ENHRY and CDR2 SYGVKD. V gave up 4 bases and J gave up 3 bases; unmatched junction bases: 2.

V usage is TRBV19 and J usage is TRBJ1-5, with D perhaps matching TRBD1 (6 bases). Germline V gives CDR1 LNHDA, CDR2 SQIVND (reference sequence). V was trimmed by 7 bases and J by 3 bases, leaving 16 bases between them. The CDR3 totals 15 residues. CDR3: CASTQGAVLNQPQHF. CDR3 DNA: TGTGCCAGTACACAGGGCGCCGTCCTCAATCAGCCCCAGCATTTT.

V and J are TRBV19 and TRBJ2-2, with 7 bases aligning to TRBD1. The ends lost 6 bases at V and 4 bases at J; junction bases unmatched: 8. Germline assignment: CDR1 LNHDA and CDR2 SQIVND (reference sequence). There are 15 residues in the CDR3. The CDR3 DNA reads TGTGCCAGTAGGCACGTCCGACAGGGCACCGGGGAGCTGTTTTTT. Translation gives CASRHVRQGTGELFF.

The chain joins TRBV18 to TRBJ2-1, with a tentative D call TRBD2 (6 bases). The V end lost 3 bases, the J end lost 5 bases, and 17 bases lay between the germline ends. Germline V CDR1 and CDR2: KGHSH, LQKENI. The CDR3 runs 16 residues. CDR3 protein: CASSPPVAGSHNEQFF. The CDR3, as DNA: TGTGCCAGCTCACCCCCCGTGGCGGGGTCCCACAATGAGCAGTTCTTC.